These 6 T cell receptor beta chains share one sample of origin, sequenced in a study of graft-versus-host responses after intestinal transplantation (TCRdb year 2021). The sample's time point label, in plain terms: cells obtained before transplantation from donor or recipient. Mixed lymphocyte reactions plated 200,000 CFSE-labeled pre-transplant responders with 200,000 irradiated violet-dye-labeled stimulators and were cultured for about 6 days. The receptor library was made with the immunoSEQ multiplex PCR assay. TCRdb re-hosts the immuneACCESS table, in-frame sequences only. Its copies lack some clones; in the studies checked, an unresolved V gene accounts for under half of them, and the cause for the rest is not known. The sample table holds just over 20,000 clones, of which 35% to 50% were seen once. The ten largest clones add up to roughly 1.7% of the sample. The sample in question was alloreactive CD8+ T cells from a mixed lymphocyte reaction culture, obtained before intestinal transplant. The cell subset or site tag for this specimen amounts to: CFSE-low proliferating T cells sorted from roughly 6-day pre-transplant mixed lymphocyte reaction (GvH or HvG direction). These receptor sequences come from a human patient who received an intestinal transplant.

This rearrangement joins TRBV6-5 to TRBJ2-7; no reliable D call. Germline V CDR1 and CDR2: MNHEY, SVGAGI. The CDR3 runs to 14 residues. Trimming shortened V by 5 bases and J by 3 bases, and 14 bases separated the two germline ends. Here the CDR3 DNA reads TGTGCCAGCAGTGCTCTCCACGGATACTACGAGCAGTACTTC. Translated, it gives CASSALHGYYEQYF.

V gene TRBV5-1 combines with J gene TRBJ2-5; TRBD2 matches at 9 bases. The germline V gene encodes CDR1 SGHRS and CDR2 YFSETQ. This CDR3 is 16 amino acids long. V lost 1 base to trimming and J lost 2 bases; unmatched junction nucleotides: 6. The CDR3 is CASSLNAGGIQETQYF. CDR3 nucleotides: TGCGCCAGCAGCTTGAATGCGGGAGGGATACAAGAGACCCAGTACTTC. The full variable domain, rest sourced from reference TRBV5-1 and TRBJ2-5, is KAGVTQTPRYLIKTRGQQVTLSCSPISGHRSVSWYQQTPGQGLQFLFEYFSETQRNKGNFPGRFSGRQFSNSRSEMNVSTLELGDSALYLCASSLNAGGIQETQYFGPGTRLLVL.

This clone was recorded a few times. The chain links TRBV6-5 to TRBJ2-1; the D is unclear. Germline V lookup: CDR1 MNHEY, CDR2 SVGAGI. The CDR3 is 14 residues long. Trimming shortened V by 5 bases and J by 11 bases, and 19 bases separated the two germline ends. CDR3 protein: CASSLLPVTVQQFF. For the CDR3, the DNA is TGTGCCAGCAGTCTACTCCCAGTTACGGTACAGCAGTTCTTC.

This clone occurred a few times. CDR3 protein: CASSLVASAYEQYF. The CDR3 DNA follows: TGTGCCAGCAGCTTAGTTGCTAGCGCCTACGAGCAGTACTTC. V and J are TRBV7-9 and TRBJ2-7; possible D gene TRBD2, 6 bases. V lost 1 base, J lost 2 bases, and 9 bases lay in between. Germline V lookup: CDR1 SEHNR, CDR2 FQNEAQ (reference sequence). The CDR3 runs to 14 residues.

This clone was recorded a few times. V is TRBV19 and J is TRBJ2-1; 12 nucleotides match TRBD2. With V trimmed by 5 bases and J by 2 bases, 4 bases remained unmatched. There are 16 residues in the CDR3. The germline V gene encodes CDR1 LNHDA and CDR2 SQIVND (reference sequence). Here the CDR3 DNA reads TGTGCCAGTAGTTCCCGACTAGCGGGAGCCTACAATGAGCAGTTCTTC. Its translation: CASSSRLAGAYNEQFF.

CDR3 coding DNA: TGCGCCAGCAGCCTGGGGTCAGATACGCAGTATTTT. The encoded protein is CASSLGSDTQYF. The rearrangement uses TRBV5-1 and TRBJ2-3; no reliable D call. The CDR3 is 12 residues long. Trimming left V 4 bases short and J 4 bases short, with 7 bases between. CDR1 and CDR2 (germline): SGHRS, YFSETQ.